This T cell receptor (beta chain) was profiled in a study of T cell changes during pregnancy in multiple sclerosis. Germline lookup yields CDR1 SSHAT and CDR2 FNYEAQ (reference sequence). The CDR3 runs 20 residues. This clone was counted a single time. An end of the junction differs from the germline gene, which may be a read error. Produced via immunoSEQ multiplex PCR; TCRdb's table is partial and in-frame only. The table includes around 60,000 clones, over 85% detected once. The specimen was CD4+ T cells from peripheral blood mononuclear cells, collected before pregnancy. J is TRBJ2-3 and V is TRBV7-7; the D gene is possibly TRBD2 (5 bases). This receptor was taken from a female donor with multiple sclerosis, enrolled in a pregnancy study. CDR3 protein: CASSPSLLGRVAEITDTQYF. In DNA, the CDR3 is TGTGCTAGCAGCCCTAGCCTCCTCGGTCGGGTAGCCGAGATAACAGATACGCAGTATTTT.